This passage covers 18 T cell receptor beta chains from one sample sequenced in a study of blood T cell repertoires in COVID-19. This table comes from immunoSEQ multiplex PCR, and its TCRdb copy is limited to in-frame clones, with some not included. This table has roughly 200,000 clones, 79% appearing once. Sequences were obtained from peripheral blood. All receptors come from a woman aged 40 to 50 with COVID-19, enrolled during active disease.

The table lists this clone with a few counts. The chain links TRBV5-1 to TRBJ2-3; no clear D gene. The CDR3 runs to 13 residues. V lost 7 bases and J 1 base, leaving 10 bases between the germline ends. CDR1 SGHRS and CDR2 YFSETQ come from the germline V gene. CDR3 bases: TGCGCCAGCCACAAGTCCGGCACAGATACGCAGTATTTT. It yields the protein CASHKSGTDTQYF.

The gene calls are TRBV19 and TRBJ2-7; TRBD2 might be the D (5 bases). CDR3 length equals 15 residues. Germline V lookup: CDR1 LNHDA, CDR2 SQIVND (reference sequence). Trimming took off 1 base at V and 3 bases at J, with 13 bases between the two ends. The CDR3 protein is CASSIVGGPLYEQYF. As DNA, the CDR3 is TGTGCCAGTAGTATAGTAGGAGGCCCTCTCTACGAGCAGTACTTC.

The chain links TRBV5-1 to TRBJ2-5, with D possibly being TRBD2 (5 bases). The V gene lost 1 base and the J gene lost 0 bases, with 13 bases spanning the gap. The CDR3 runs to 16 residues. CDR1 and CDR2 (germline): SGHRS, YFSETQ. The DNA for the CDR3 is TGCGCCAGCAGCTTGATGGGTAGCGAGCACCAAGAGACCCAGTACTTC. Translation gives CASSLMGSEHQETQYF.

The chain has TRBV14 and TRBJ1-1, with D unresolved. CDR3 length equals 15 residues. Germline assignment: CDR1 SGHDN and CDR2 FVKESK. V was cut by 0 bases and J by 0 bases, with 8 bases left in between. CDR3 region: CASSQDQAMNTEAFF. The CDR3, as DNA: TGTGCCAGCAGCCAAGACCAGGCGATGAACACTGAAGCTTTCTTT.

The chain combines TRBV4-1 with TRBJ2-2, with TRBD1 identical over 10 bases. The CDR3 has 19 amino acids. J was trimmed by 6 bases and V by 0 bases; bases with no gene match: 13. The germline V gene has CDR1 MGHRA and CDR2 YSYEKL. The CDR3: CASSQDRDRGKRRAGELFF. CDR3 coding DNA: TGCGCCAGCAGCCAAGACCGGGACAGGGGAAAAAGGAGGGCCGGGGAGCTGTTTTTT.

This clone appeared a few times. The chain recombines TRBV6-4 with TRBJ1-6; tentative D call: TRBD1 (6 bases). The CDR3 sequence is 19 residues long. Germline loops: CDR1 MRHNA, CDR2 SNTAGT. V lost 10 bases to trimming and J lost 0 bases, with 25 bases between them. CDR3: CAKHSVGHSSRSYNSPLHF. The CDR3 DNA reads as TGTGCCAAGCACTCAGTGGGACATTCCTCCCGCTCCTATAATTCACCCCTCCACTTT.

This chain joins TRBV6-1 and TRBJ1-5, with 10 bases that match TRBD1. V shed 4 bases and J 5 bases; nucleotides not matched to a gene: 11. CDR3 length: 17 residues. The germline V gene encodes CDR1 MNHNS and CDR2 SASEGT. The CDR3: CASSGLWGQGFDQPQHF. The CDR3 DNA follows: TGTGCCAGCAGTGGTCTATGGGGACAGGGGTTCGATCAGCCCCAGCATTTT.

This chain uses TRBV27 with TRBJ1-4; D may be TRBD1 (6 bases). The CDR3 consists of 16 residues. V lost 3 bases to trimming and J lost 0 bases, with 11 bases between them. CDR1 and CDR2 from the germline V gene are MNHEY and SMNVEV (reference sequence). The CDR3: CASSLAGVATNEKLFF. CDR3 coding DNA: TGTGCCAGCAGTTTGGCAGGGGTGGCAACTAATGAAAAACTGTTTTTT. The variable domain in full, with the rest retrieved from reference TRBV27 and TRBJ1-4, is EAQVTQNPRYLITVTGKKLTVTCSQNMNHEYMSWYRQDPGLGLRQIYYSMNVEVTDKGDVPEGYKVSRKEKRNFPLILESPSPNQTSLYFCASSLAGVATNEKLFFGSGTQLSVL.

The CDR3 is CATSRGQGPTNEKLFF. CDR3 coding DNA: TGTGCCACCAGCAGAGGTCAGGGCCCGACTAATGAAAAACTGTTTTTT. The chain employs TRBV15 and TRBJ1-4; possible D gene TRBD1, 5 bases. This CDR3 region has 16 residues. V shed 1 base and J shed 2 bases, with 11 bases lying between them. Germline CDR1 reads LNHNV; CDR2 reads YYDKDF (reference sequence).

The genes are TRBV7-2 and TRBJ2-1; D call uncertain. Germline V gives CDR1 SGHTA, CDR2 FQGNSA. This CDR3 is 12 amino acids long. Deletions cut 0 bases from V and 7 bases from J, with 4 bases between. CDR3 DNA: TGTGCCAGCAGCTTAGCAGCGAATGAGCAGTTCTTC. This translates into CASSLAANEQFF.

CDR3 region: CASSLTTGRAYEQYF. As DNA, the CDR3 is TGTGCCAGCAGCTTGACGACAGGAAGGGCCTACGAGCAGTACTTC. The V call is TRBV5-8, the J call TRBJ2-7; possible D gene TRBD1, 6 bases. The CDR3 contains 15 residues. Trimming stripped 1 base from V and 2 bases from J, with 13 bases between. Germline-derived CDR1 and CDR2 are SGHTS and YDEGEE.

This clone was seen repeatedly, ten times or more. The V call is TRBV19, the J call TRBJ1-2; 7 bases fit TRBD1. Germline V lookup: CDR1 LNHDA, CDR2 SQIVND (reference sequence). V gave up 0 bases and J gave up 6 bases; unmatched junction bases: 13. The CDR3 runs 17 residues. CDR3 loop: CASSIDYSPRQGDGYTF. The CDR3 bases are TGTGCCAGTAGTATAGACTATAGTCCCCGACAGGGTGATGGCTACACCTTC.

The chain links TRBV4-3 to TRBJ2-6; D not resolved. The V gene's germline CDR1 is LGHNA and CDR2 YSLEER. Trimming cost V 1 base and J 2 bases, with 9 bases left between them. The CDR3 loop spans 16 amino acids. CDR3 sequence (DNA): TGCGCCAGCAGCCAAGGTTCCAGGACTGGGGCCAACGTCCTGACTTTC. Residues: CASSQGSRTGANVLTF.

This chain connects TRBV4-1 to TRBJ1-2; possibly TRBD1 for D (5 bases). The CDR3 has 15 amino acids. Trimming pared 0 bases from V and 7 bases from J, leaving 15 bases between. Per germline, CDR1 MGHRA and CDR2 YSYEKL. CDR3 loop: CASSQDLGVPFGYTF. Written as DNA, the CDR3 is TGCGCCAGCAGCCAAGATTTAGGGGTCCCCTTTGGCTACACCTTC.

This chain connects TRBV7-2 to TRBJ2-5; perhaps TRBD1 as D (5 bases). This CDR3 region has 16 residues. CDR1 SGHTA and CDR2 FQGNSA come from the germline V gene. V was shortened by 2 bases and J by 2 bases, with 15 bases between the two germline ends. Here the CDR3 reads CASSLHGQGAQETQYF. The CDR3 DNA follows: TGTGCCAGCAGCTTACATGGGCAGGGCGCTCAAGAGACCCAGTACTTC.

The genes are TRBV13 and TRBJ1-5; tentatively, D is TRBD1 (6 bases). Germline values: CDR1 PRHDT, CDR2 FYEKMQ (reference sequence). The V gene lost 7 bases and the J gene lost 5 bases, with 12 bases spanning the gap. The CDR3 totals 13 residues. In DNA form, the CDR3 reads TGTGCCAGCACAAAGGACAGCTATCAGCCCCAGCATTTT. Its protein is CASTKDSYQPQHF.

J is TRBJ2-1 and V is TRBV6-2 or TRBV6-3, with 10 positions matching TRBD2. The V gene's germline CDR1 is MNHEY and CDR2 SVGEGT. This CDR3 has 16 amino acids. J was trimmed by 1 base and V by 5 bases; bases with no gene match: 5. CDR3 DNA: TGTGCCAGCAGTCTGACTAGCGGGTCTTCCTACAATGAGCAGTTCTTC. Its protein is CASSLTSGSSYNEQFF.

The CDR3 DNA follows: TGCAGTGCTAGTGTTGTAGGGGGAGGGACAGATACGCAGTATTTT. It encodes CSASVVGGGTDTQYF. This rearrangement joins TRBV20-1 to TRBJ2-3, with D perhaps TRBD2 (7 bases). Trimming pared 3 bases from V and 3 bases from J, leaving 16 bases between. The germline CDR1 and CDR2 sequences are DFQATT and SNEGSKA (reference sequence). There are 15 residues in the CDR3.